The 30 T cell receptor beta chains below were found in one sample sequenced in a study of Ad26.COV2.S vaccination and SARS-CoV-2 variants. Method: immunoSEQ multiplex PCR; TCRdb's copy keeps in-frame clones and lacks some. Seen here are hundreds of thousands of clones, roughly 90% observed once, and the top ten hold 1.5%. Specified treatment: roughly 19 received Ad26.COV2.S at low or high dose, single or two shots; about 5 received placebo; per-sample allocation not given. The study sampled participants on day 63 after the first vaccine or placebo injection. The sequenced sample was peripheral blood, obtained in a trial of Ad26.COV2.S vaccine versus placebo. These receptors originate from a person between 18 and 59 years old who received the Ad26.COV2.S COVID-19 vaccine or a placebo.

This sequence joins TRBV24-1 and TRBJ2-3; D gene unclear. The CDR3 is 13 residues long. Per germline, CDR1 KGHDR and CDR2 SFDVKD. The ends were cut back, 0 bases at V and 1 base at J, with 1 base in the middle. The CDR3 nucleotides read TGTGCCACCAGTGATTTGGGCACAGATACGCAGTATTTT. This gives the protein CATSDLGTDTQYF.

Only a few counts were recorded for this clone. The V gene is TRBV3-1 (or the pseudogene TRBV3-2), the J gene TRBJ2-7, with D unclear. CDR3 length: 14 amino acids. Germline CDR1 LGHDT, CDR2 YNNKEL (reference sequence). V was pared by 1 base and J by 2 bases, with 9 bases between. The CDR3 loop reads CASSQGSRTYEQYF. The CDR3 DNA follows: TGTGCCAGCAGCCAAGGTAGCAGAACCTACGAGCAGTACTTC.

This chain uses TRBV7-2 with TRBJ2-2; TRBD2 matches at 13 bases. CDR1 and CDR2 (germline): SGHTA, FQGNSA. After removal of 2 bases from V and 5 bases from J, the junction contained 2 bases not matched to a gene. This CDR3 contains 16 residues. This CDR3 is CASSLTSGRGTGELFF. The CDR3 nucleotides are TGTGCCAGCAGCTTAACTAGCGGGAGGGGGACCGGGGAGCTGTTTTTT.

The rearrangement joins TRBV5-4 to TRBJ2-3; D might be TRBD1 (6 bases). With 1 base removed from V and 10 bases from J, the gap between germline ends came to 16 bases. In germline, CDR1 is SGHNT, CDR2 YYREEE (reference sequence). The CDR3 runs 14 residues. This CDR3 reads CASSLTRGTFAQYF. CDR3 nucleotides: TGTGCCAGCAGCTTGACTAGGGGGACGTTTGCGCAGTATTTT.

The chain uses TRBV20-1 and TRBJ1-5, with D perhaps TRBD1 (5 bases). Germline V gene data show CDR1 as DFQATT and CDR2 as SNEGSKA (reference sequence). V was trimmed by 3 bases and J by 7 bases, leaving 13 bases between them. This CDR3 spans 13 amino acids. The CDR3 DNA reads as TGCAGTGCTAGTCTTCCAGCAGGGCAGCCCCAGCATTTT. Translation gives CSASLPAGQPQHF.

This clone was detected once. The chain couples TRBV27 to TRBJ2-1; D remains unclear. Germline-derived CDR1 and CDR2 are MNHEY and SMNVEV (reference sequence). This CDR3 has 16 residues. The ends were cut back, 6 bases at V and 2 bases at J, with 17 bases in the middle. The CDR3 DNA reads TGTGCCAGCAGCCAACCCGATGGGTGGGCCTACAATGAGCAGTTCTTC. Encoded protein: CASSQPDGWAYNEQFF.

This chain connects TRBV18 to TRBJ1-1; no definite D call. V was pared by 3 bases and J by 1 base, with 12 bases between. This CDR3 contains 15 residues. Germline V lookup: CDR1 KGHSH, CDR2 LQKENI. This chain's CDR3 is CASSPWTEPNTEAFF. CDR3 nucleotides: TGTGCCAGCTCACCCTGGACGGAACCGAACACTGAAGCTTTCTTT.

V is TRBV19 and J is TRBJ2-5; 12 bases agree with TRBD2. V lost 7 bases and J lost 5; bases outside the gene matches: 5. CDR1 and CDR2 from the germline V gene are LNHDA and SQIVND (reference sequence). The CDR3 is 14 residues long. Here the CDR3 reads CASTPLAGGETQYF. In DNA, the CDR3 is TGTGCCAGTACGCCACTAGCGGGGGGTGAGACCCAGTACTTC. The variable domain in full, with the rest retrieved from reference TRBV19 and TRBJ2-5, is DGGITQSPKYLFRKEGQNVTLSCEQNLNHDAMYWYRQDPGQGLRLIYYSQIVNDFQKGDIAEGYSVSREKKESFPLTVTSAQKNPTAFYLCASTPLAGGETQYFGPGTRLLVL.

This rearrangement joins TRBV2 to TRBJ1-2; no firm D call. V was trimmed by 1 base and J by 5 bases, leaving 5 bases between them. Germline V CDR1 and CDR2: SNHLY, FYNNEI. The CDR3 runs to 12 residues. As DNA, the CDR3 is TGTGCCAGCAGTGAAGAAGAATATGGCTACACCTTC. Its protein is CASSEEEYGYTF.

The V call is TRBV6-5, the J call TRBJ1-3; D remains ambiguous. V was trimmed by 2 bases and J by 0 bases, leaving 11 bases between them. CDR1 MNHEY and CDR2 SVGAGI come from the germline V gene. This CDR3 spans 16 amino acids. The CDR3 protein is CASSYTRQSSGNTIYF. The CDR3 bases are TGTGCCAGCAGTTACACTCGGCAGAGCTCTGGAAACACCATATATTTT.

The chain recombines TRBV13 with TRBJ2-7; TRBD1 matches at 8 bases. This CDR3 is built from 13 residues. The V and J ends lost 4 bases and 2 bases, in that order; junction bases with no gene match: 1. Germline V gives CDR1 PRHDT, CDR2 FYEKMQ (reference sequence). This CDR3 reads CASSSDRAYEQYF. In nucleotides, the CDR3 is TGTGCCAGCAGCTCGGACAGGGCCTACGAGCAGTACTTC.

The V and J genes are TRBV6-1 and TRBJ1-4, with D tentatively TRBD1 (5 bases). The CDR3 runs to 14 residues. Trimming cost V 2 bases and J 6 bases, with 10 bases left between them. Germline V gene lookup returns CDR1 MNHNS and CDR2 SASEGT. CDR3 in amino acids: CASSESGRYEKLFF. CDR3 bases: TGTGCCAGCAGTGAATCAGGGAGGTATGAAAAACTGTTTTTT.

The CDR3 here is CASSPGTSGNIQYF. The CDR3 bases are TGTGCCAGCTCACCTGGGACTAGCGGGAACATTCAGTACTTC. The chain employs TRBV18 and TRBJ2-4; 12 bases match TRBD2. The germline V gene has CDR1 KGHSH and CDR2 LQKENI. CDR3 length: 14 residues. Trimming cost V 3 bases and J 7 bases; bases outside gene matches: 1.

The chain couples TRBV9 to TRBJ2-3; D gene unclear. Germline CDR1 SGDLS, CDR2 YYNGEE. CDR3 length: 15 amino acids. V was shortened by 4 bases and J by 1 base, with 13 bases between the two germline ends. DNA for the CDR3: TGTGCCAGCAGCCCCCATGGCCTCGGCACAGATACGCAGTATTTT. Its protein product is CASSPHGLGTDTQYF.

The CDR3 reads CASSQDWGRSYGYTF. The DNA of the CDR3 is TGCGCCAGCAGCCAAGACTGGGGGCGGTCCTATGGCTACACCTTC. J is TRBJ1-2 and V is TRBV4-3; D possibly corresponds to TRBD1 (6 bases). The CDR3 consists of 15 residues. Germline CDR1 reads LGHNA; CDR2 reads YSLEER. V was cut by 0 bases and J by 4 bases, with 12 bases left in between.

The chain links TRBV6-4 to TRBJ2-7; D gene unclear. Germline lookup yields CDR1 MRHNA and CDR2 SNTAGT. The V end lost 4 bases, the J end lost 0 bases, and 10 bases lay between the germline ends. The CDR3 loop spans 14 amino acids. In nucleotides, the CDR3 is TGTGCCAGCAGTGCTACAGAGAGCTCCTACGAGCAGTACTTC. Translating it yields CASSATESSYEQYF.

The V call is TRBV7-2, the J call TRBJ2-5; unclear D gene. From germline, CDR1 is SGHTA and CDR2 FQGNSA. V was shortened by 1 base and J by 1 base, with 4 bases between the two germline ends. The CDR3 totals 13 residues. CDR3 in DNA: TGTGCCAGCAGCTTAGGTATCCAAGAGACCCAGTACTTC. Amino acid sequence: CASSLGIQETQYF.

The sample holds a few counts of this clone. The chain couples TRBV7-8 to TRBJ1-3, with 7 bases aligning to TRBD1. The CDR3 totals 16 residues. The germline V gene encodes CDR1 SGHVS and CDR2 FQNEAQ. J gave up 0 bases and V 5 bases, and 7 bases lay outside the gene matches. This chain's CDR3 is CASSRTGVGSGNTIYF. The CDR3 nucleotides read TGTGCCAGCAGCAGAACAGGGGTAGGCTCTGGAAACACCATATATTTT.

CDR3 bases: TGTGCCAGCAGTAACAGTCCGAACACCGGGGAGCTGTTTTTT. This encodes CASSNSPNTGELFF. V gene TRBV6-5 combines with J gene TRBJ2-2; D ambiguous. Germline loops: CDR1 MNHEY, CDR2 SVGAGI. The CDR3 sequence is 14 residues long. V was pared by 5 bases and J by 0 bases, with 7 bases between.

This chain joins TRBV14 and TRBJ2-3; D gene uncertain. Trimming pared 0 bases from V and 3 bases from J, leaving 7 bases between. Germline V lookup: CDR1 SGHDN, CDR2 FVKESK. The CDR3 runs 14 residues. CDR3 nucleotides: TGTGCCAGCAGCCAAGAAAGGGCTACAGATACGCAGTATTTT. Protein sequence: CASSQERATDTQYF.

The chain carries TRBV4-3 and TRBJ2-3; D unresolved. This CDR3 region has 15 residues. V was shortened by 1 base and J by 2 bases, with 10 bases between the two germline ends. The germline CDR1 and CDR2 sequences are LGHNA and YSLEER. CDR3 sequence (DNA): TGCGCCAGCAGCCAAGTTCTCTTATTCACAGATACGCAGTATTTT. Translation gives CASSQVLLFTDTQYF.

On this clone: One junction end does not reproduce the germline sequence, and a read error may be involved. The chain links TRBV10-3 to TRBJ2-3; 7 nucleotides align to TRBD1. Germline lookup yields CDR1 ENHRY and CDR2 SYGVKD. The CDR3 extends over 14 amino acids. CDR3 in DNA: TGTGCCATCGCCGGACAGGTGGGCACATATACGCAGTATTTT. Amino acid sequence: CAIAGQVGTYTQYF.

V and J are TRBV11-2 and TRBJ1-3, with no clear D. There are 16 residues in the CDR3. V shed 4 bases and J shed 0 bases, with 13 bases lying between them. Germline CDR1 reads SGHAT; CDR2 reads FQNNGV. The CDR3 is CASSYHGRTSGNTIYF. The CDR3 nucleotides are TGTGCCAGCAGCTACCACGGACGGACCTCTGGAAACACCATATATTTT.

This clone was counted a single time. The V and J genes are TRBV12-2 and TRBJ2-1; the table's D call, TRBD2, was not checked against the DNA. TRBV12-2 counts as a pseudogene. The CDR3 is 16 amino acids. The CDR3 region is CASRLRLAGGPIEQFF. CDR3 bases: TGTGCAAGTCGCCTCCGACTAGCGGGAGGGCCGATTGAGCAGTTCTTC.

This clone came up a few times. The CDR3 is CASSLGRVAYEQYF. CDR3 DNA: TGTGCCAGCAGCTTAGGCAGGGTAGCCTACGAGCAGTACTTC. The V call is TRBV13, the J call TRBJ2-7; D perhaps matches TRBD1 (5 bases). Trimming stripped 0 bases from V and 2 bases from J, with 8 bases between. The CDR3 totals 14 residues. CDR1 and CDR2 (germline): PRHDT, FYEKMQ (reference sequence).

The chain couples TRBV19 to TRBJ1-1; D call uncertain. Germline CDR1 LNHDA, CDR2 SQIVND (reference sequence). V lost 3 bases and J lost 3, with 8 bases in between. The CDR3 is made up of 13 amino acids. The CDR3 DNA follows: TGTGCCAGTAGTATTGTGGGGTACACTGAAGCTTTCTTT. Amino acid sequence: CASSIVGYTEAFF.

The rearrangement joins TRBV27 to TRBJ2-1, with 8 bases aligning to TRBD1. Germline V gene lookup returns CDR1 MNHEY and CDR2 SMNVEV (reference sequence). The CDR3 has 15 residues. Trimming removed 6 bases from V and 8 bases from J; junction bases left unmatched: 12. CDR3 coding DNA: TGTGCCAGCAGGACGACGCAGGGGGCCTGGCATGAGCAGTTCTTC. Amino acid sequence: CASRTTQGAWHEQFF.

J is TRBJ2-1 and V is TRBV24-1, with D perhaps assigned TRBD1 or TRBD2 (5 bases each). CDR3 length: 15 amino acids. V was trimmed by 0 bases and J by 6 bases, leaving 11 bases between them. Germline CDR1 reads KGHDR; CDR2 reads SFDVKD. As DNA, the CDR3 is TGTGCCACCAGTGATTTGGTGGGGGACGGCAATGAGCAGTTCTTC. Encoded protein: CATSDLVGDGNEQFF.

This sequence joins TRBV25-1 and TRBJ2-5; TRBD2 agrees at 8 bases. The CDR3 has 14 residues. Unmatched junction bases numbered 0, after V lost 1 base and J lost 2 bases. Germline CDR1 MGHDK, CDR2 SYGVNS. In DNA form, the CDR3 reads TGTGCCAGCAGTGAATCGGGGGGGCAAGAGACCCAGTACTTC. Translating it yields CASSESGGQETQYF.

CDR3 DNA: TGTGCCAGCTCCACGGCAATCAAAAACATTCAGTACTTC. This sequence encodes CASSTAIKNIQYF. The V and J genes are TRBV6-5 and TRBJ2-4; D ambiguous. The V gene's germline CDR1 is MNHEY and CDR2 SVGAGI. CDR3 length equals 13 residues. V lost 8 bases and J lost 3, with 11 bases in between.